The present entry profiles one T cell receptor (beta chain) with its context. The antigen remains unidentified. This sample includes further DNA sequences coding for the same CDR3. Per the germline V gene, CDR1 is DFQATT and CDR2 is SNEGSKA (reference sequence). This CDR3 contains 11 residues. V was pared by 3 bases and J by 4 bases, with 6 bases between. The sample originates from a study of T cell responses to AZD1222 COVID-19 vaccine. Study-wide findings and caveats: Reportedly, nearly half the spike-specific TCRs target unmutated variant regions. Baseline antibody screening turned up just six or seven seropositive AZD1222 recipients.

Profiling relied on immunoSEQ multiplex PCR, and the TCRdb table lists in-frame clones only, not all of them. The sample has some 150,000 clones; around 89% are singletons. The genes are TRBV20-1 and TRBJ1-2; no clear D. The TCR comes from an adult who received the AZD1222 COVID-19 vaccine. Specimen: peripheral blood, collected 28 days after the second AZD1222 dose. The DNA for the CDR3 is TGCAGTGCTAGCTCCTCCTATGGCTACACCTTC. Protein sequence: CSASSSYGYTF.